This record looks at one T cell receptor beta chain sequence and its context. What antigen it recognizes has not been identified. It has no much larger one-base neighbor in the sample; base qualities were not kept. Receptor libraries were prepared by the immunoSEQ multiplex PCR assay. For the multiplex PCR, a mixture combining 60 forward primers for TCR Vbeta segments and 13 reverse primers for TCR Jbeta segments was used. A multiplex PCR assay on genomic DNA amplified the CDR3 region of rearranged TCR beta genes. The Illumina HiSeq System was used to sequence the amplified TCR beta libraries as 87-base-pair reads. The authors' pipeline ran thus. A later analysis counted tens of millions of unique TCR beta chains across the 666 repertoires, and around 9.9 million of these chains were shared by at least two donors. Raw reads were error-corrected and collapsed into unique sequences with a nearest-neighbor algorithm that merged closely related sequences to remove PCR and sequencing errors. Alignment of CDR3 sequences to IMGT reference sequences was used to assign V, D and J gene segments. For a sequence to be retained, at least a six-nucleotide match to both a V gene segment and a J gene segment was required. A rearrangement counted as productive if the CDR3 had no stop codons and remained in frame with V and J, and every other rearrangement counted as non-productive. CDR3 was defined according to IMGT convention as the region running from the second conserved V-encoded cysteine to the conserved J-encoded phenylalanine. The earlier analysis of 587 of the donors excluded sequences that lacked an unambiguous match to a single V gene segment. In an earlier analysis of 587 of the donors, a V segment was called functional when productive rearrangements were above 56.7%, and segregating when the standard deviation between donors exceeded 5%. A statistical classification framework was built for diagnosing cytomegalovirus status from the catalog of TCR beta chain sequences. A later analysis assigned V and J genes by comparing TCR nucleotide sequences with IMGT/GENE-DB human TR gene sequences. In a later analysis, CDR3 sequences and most-parsimonious VDJ recombination scenarios were assigned using the TCRdist pipeline. In a later analysis, every TCR beta chain was defined by the combination of its CDR3 amino acid sequence and its V-gene family, and reads without a unique V-gene family were dropped. To address suspected cross-contamination and a sequencing artifact, a later analysis removed several hundred highly shared, low-generation-probability nucleotide sequences. For each public chain, a later analysis derived a clonal expansion index from normalized ranks of inferred template counts within each repertoire. A later analysis computed generation probabilities with a VDJ recombination model fitted to out-of-frame rearrangements, and checked the results against IGoR. A later analysis scored TCR-TCR, TCR-HLA and TCR-CMV co-occurrence with hypergeometric tests, applying a repertoire-size bias correction to TCR pairs. A later analysis estimated false discovery rates by permuting HLA or CMV assignments 20 times. In a later analysis, co-occurring TCRs were grouped with DBSCAN, and TCRdist sequence similarity was added when clustering was performed within HLA-allele-positive subsets. Repertoires with fewer than 30,000 or more than 120,000 public chains were left out of co-occurrence clustering, as were roughly five repertoires with anomalous nucleotide sharing. The clones in this table, taken by TCRdb from immuneACCESS, are in-frame only. Not every clone is retained; where verified, under half of the shortfall comes from an unresolved V gene, and the cause of the rest is unknown. The V and J calls and clone size come from that table; D and trimming were worked out from the DNA. Counted in this sample were 200,000 to 250,000 clones; around 81% of them appeared once. The ten largest clones take up approximately 8.4% of the sample.

In total, more than 500 healthy bone marrow donors made up the cohort. At the time of sampling, every cohort member was nominally healthy, though immune exposures that went unrecorded were likely present. The donor was CMV seropositive and belonged to the group of around 300 seropositive cohort members. Each donor provided a peripheral blood sample, and peripheral blood mononuclear cells were used for TCR beta sequencing. Genomic DNA was extracted from the blood cell samples with the Qiagen DNeasy Blood Extraction Kit. The record originates from a study of cytomegalovirus exposure and HLA in healthy donors (dated by TCRdb to between 2016 and 2019). Some background on the complete study: An earlier analysis of approximately 640 of the donors reported approximately 300 Gb of sequence data and 100 million to 130 million unique TCR beta sequences from some 180 million T cells. An early release that covered 500 to 800 HLA-typed donors contained 300 to 350 gigabases of sequencing data and 70 million to 100 million unique TCR sequences. Among the roughly 400 genotyped donors, around 81% belonged to the genetic ancestry cluster associated with self-reported Caucasian donors. The aim of the study was to test whether cataloging public T cell receptors could identify signatures of past pathogen exposure. The T cell repertoires of around 670 subjects were profiled by immunosequencing and related to cytomegalovirus serostatus. Besides the first cohort of 666 subjects, a separate validation cohort made up of roughly 120 different subjects was used. The study combined high-throughput TCR immunosequencing, statistical association of individual TCRs with disease status, and machine learning to predict cytomegalovirus infection status. In a later analysis, previously published TCR beta repertoires from 670 or so donors were re-analyzed and high-resolution HLA genotyping was added so that TCR occurrence patterns could be studied. Rather than using new phenotypic data, the later analysis identified candidate immune exposures from TCR beta sequences and from how often those sequences occurred across donors. To decide whether each TCR beta V gene segment behaved as functional or pseudogenic, an earlier analysis of 587 of the donors relied on high-throughput TCR beta sequencing. Alongside the repertoire data, information on donor age, sex, ethnicity and CMV serostatus was compiled. Genome-wide SNP genotypes for about three fifths of the roughly 670 donors were used in a later genetic analysis, which treated that subset as a discovery cohort. All discovery cohort repertoires had been generated using a single sequencing platform. Both class I and class II loci were covered by HLA typing, at four-digit resolution. Typing coverage varied by locus: 629-630 donors for A, B, C, DRB1 and DQB1; under 550 for DQA1; more than 600 for DPA1; around 450 for DPB1. About 5 DR-DQ haplotypes were handled as single units for association and clustering, since linkage in the cohort was strong. Across under 500 genotyped donors of the cohort, an average of about 240,000 unique TCR beta nucleotide sequences per donor were sequenced, and approximately 17% of those sequences were non-productive. Paper-wide results and their limitations: Presence/absence analyses assumed roughly uniform sequencing depth across donors, an assumption that may not hold. Compared with the approximately 670-donor mean, donors in an Asian-associated ancestry cluster had fewer N-insertions in productive TCRs, according to a later genetic analysis. Most CMV-associated TCR beta chains appeared to be HLA-restricted in a later analysis, and the HLA associations seemed to be driven largely by CMV exposure. Most TCR sequences were observed very rarely across donors, whereas some public TCRs were present in many individuals. In a later analysis, TCR association rates were found to vary across HLA loci, with the most associated TCRs seen for DRB1 alleles and the fewest for HLA-C alleles. A further reported finding was that TCR beta sequences accurately predicted the HLA-A and HLA-B alleles for most subjects in the first cohort. At a false discovery rate of 0.05, a later analysis linked around 17,000 TCR beta sequences to specific HLA alleles. Compared with equally common non-associated chains, HLA-associated TCR beta chains in a later analysis were more clonally expanded and had lower generation probabilities. This cohort had only TCR beta chains sequenced, and the lack of alpha or paired-chain data limited which features could be detected. An earlier analysis of 587 of the donors showed that most TCR beta V segments appeared in productive rearrangements either about 87% or about 30% of the time, which broadly matched IMGT annotations. A cluster of highly shared sequence variants was judged likely to represent a technical artifact of the sequencing pipeline. A later analysis reported that several top co-occurrence clusters appeared linked to parvovirus B19, influenza, CMV and Epstein-Barr virus. The study gave a list of some 150 TCR beta chains associated with cytomegalovirus. A few of the identified cytomegalovirus-associated TCR beta chains were confirmed in vitro to be specific for cytomegalovirus antigens. Because HLA typing was unavailable for some donors at each locus, only the typed subset was used in association tests. It was suggested by the authors that the approach could potentially be generalized to other disease states and immunological phenotypes. Immune exposure information for the cohort was limited to CMV serostatus. Cytomegalovirus status was reported to be diagnosed by the classifier with high specificity and sensitivity in both the original and validation cohorts. Around 16 rarely observed V segments, including chromosome 9 orphons, were excluded from the earlier analysis of approximately 500 of the donors because counts were too low. Because the 87-base-pair reads could not distinguish some IMGT-functional V segments, including TRBV6-2 and TRBV6-3, those segments were excluded. An association between a missense DCLRE1C variant and V-gene and J-gene trimming of TCR beta chains was found in a later genetic analysis and replicated in an independent cohort. Correlated functional status among segregating V segments might be attributable to linkage disequilibrium, but an unknown experimental factor could not be ruled out. When HLA alleles, especially DR and DQ, strongly co-occurred, attributing TCR associations to individual alleles was difficult.

V sheds 4 bases and J sheds 0 bases, leaving 14 bases between their ends. The germline V gene supplies CDR1 SGHRS and CDR2 YFSETQ. CDR3 length: 15 amino acids, cysteine to phenylalanine. Of all the DNA, just the CDR3 is kept, 45 bases in frame from base 1. This sequence was found in a woman aged 55 to 70 in good health and CMV-seropositive. The receptor chain draws on TRBV5-1 and TRBJ2-7, with TRBD2 tentatively as D gene (6 bases match). Sequencing was done on a sample of PBMCs. The nucleotides are TGCGCCAGCAGCCCGGGGGACTTGAGCTCCTACGAGCAGTACTTC. Translated, it reads CASSPGDLSSYEQYF.